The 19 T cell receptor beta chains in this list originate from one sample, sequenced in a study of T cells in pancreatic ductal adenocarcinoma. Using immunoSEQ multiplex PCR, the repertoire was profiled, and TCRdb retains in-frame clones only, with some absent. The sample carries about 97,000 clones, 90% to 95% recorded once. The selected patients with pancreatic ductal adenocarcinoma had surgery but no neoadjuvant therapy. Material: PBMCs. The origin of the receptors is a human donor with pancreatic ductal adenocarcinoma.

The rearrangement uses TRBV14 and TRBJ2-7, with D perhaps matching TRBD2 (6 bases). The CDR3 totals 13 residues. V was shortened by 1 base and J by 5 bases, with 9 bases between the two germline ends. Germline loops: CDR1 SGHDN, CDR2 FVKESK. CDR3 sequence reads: CASSQAGVHEQYF. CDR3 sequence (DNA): TGTGCCAGCAGCCAAGCGGGAGTCCACGAGCAGTACTTC.

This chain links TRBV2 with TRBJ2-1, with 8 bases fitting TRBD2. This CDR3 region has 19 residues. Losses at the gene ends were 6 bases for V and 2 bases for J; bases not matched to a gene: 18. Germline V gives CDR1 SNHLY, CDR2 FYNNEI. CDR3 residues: CASSAPLILAEYPYNEQFF. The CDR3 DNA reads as TGTGCCAGCAGCGCCCCGCTCATACTAGCGGAATACCCCTACAATGAGCAGTTCTTC.

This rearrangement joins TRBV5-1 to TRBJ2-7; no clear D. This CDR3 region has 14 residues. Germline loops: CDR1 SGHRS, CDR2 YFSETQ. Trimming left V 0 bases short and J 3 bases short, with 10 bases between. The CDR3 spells CASSLDLISYEQYF. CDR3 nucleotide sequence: TGCGCCAGCAGCTTGGACCTAATTAGCTACGAGCAGTACTTC.

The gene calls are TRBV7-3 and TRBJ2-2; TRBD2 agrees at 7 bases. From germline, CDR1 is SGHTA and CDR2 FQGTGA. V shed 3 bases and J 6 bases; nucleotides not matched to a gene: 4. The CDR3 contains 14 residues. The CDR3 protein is CASSFSGGAGELFF. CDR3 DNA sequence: TGTGCCAGCAGCTTTAGTGGGGGGGCCGGGGAGCTGTTTTTT.

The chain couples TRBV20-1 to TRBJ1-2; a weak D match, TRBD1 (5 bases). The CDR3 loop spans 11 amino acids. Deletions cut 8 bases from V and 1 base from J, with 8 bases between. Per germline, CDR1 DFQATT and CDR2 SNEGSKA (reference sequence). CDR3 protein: CSPQGNYGYTF. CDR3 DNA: TGCAGTCCCCAGGGTAACTATGGCTACACCTTC.

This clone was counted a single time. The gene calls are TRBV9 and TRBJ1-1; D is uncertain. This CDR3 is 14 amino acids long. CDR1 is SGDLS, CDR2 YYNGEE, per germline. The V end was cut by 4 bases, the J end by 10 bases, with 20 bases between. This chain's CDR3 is CASSYITQKTGAFF. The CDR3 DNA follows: TGTGCCAGCAGCTATATAACTCAAAAAACCGGAGCTTTCTTT.

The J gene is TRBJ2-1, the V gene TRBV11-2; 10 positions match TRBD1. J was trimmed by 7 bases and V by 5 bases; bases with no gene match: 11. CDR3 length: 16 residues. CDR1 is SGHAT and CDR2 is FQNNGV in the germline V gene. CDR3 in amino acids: CASSKGTGAFSNEQFF. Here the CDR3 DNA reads TGTGCCAGCAGCAAGGGGACAGGGGCGTTTTCGAATGAGCAGTTCTTC.

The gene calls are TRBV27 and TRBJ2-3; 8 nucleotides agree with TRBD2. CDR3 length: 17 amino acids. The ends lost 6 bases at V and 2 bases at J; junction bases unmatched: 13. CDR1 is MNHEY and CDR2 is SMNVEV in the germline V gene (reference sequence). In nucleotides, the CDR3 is TGTGCCAGCAGGAAACCCTCTGGTAGCGGGAACACAGATACGCAGTATTTT. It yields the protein CASRKPSGSGNTDTQYF.

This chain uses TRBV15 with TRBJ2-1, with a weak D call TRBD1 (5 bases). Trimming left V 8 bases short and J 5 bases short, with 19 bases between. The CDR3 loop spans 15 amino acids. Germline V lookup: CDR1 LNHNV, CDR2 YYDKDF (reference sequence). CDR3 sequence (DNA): TGTGCCACCGTGGCTGAGCTGGGGCGTAACAATGAGCAGTTCTTC. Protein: CATVAELGRNNEQFF.

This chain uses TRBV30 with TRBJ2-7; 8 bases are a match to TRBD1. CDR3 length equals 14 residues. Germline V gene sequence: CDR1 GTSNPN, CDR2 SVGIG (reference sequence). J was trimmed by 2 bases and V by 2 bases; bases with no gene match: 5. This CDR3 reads CAWSNGQGTYEQYF. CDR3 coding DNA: TGTGCCTGGAGTAACGGACAGGGTACCTACGAGCAGTACTTC.

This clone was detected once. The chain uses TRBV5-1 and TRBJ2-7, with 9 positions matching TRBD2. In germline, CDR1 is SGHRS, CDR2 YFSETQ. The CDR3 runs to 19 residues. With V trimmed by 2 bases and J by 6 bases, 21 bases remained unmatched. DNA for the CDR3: TGCGCCAGCAGCTTAGTAACCCGTAGGGGTCTGCCGCGGGAGGGCGAGCAGTACTTC. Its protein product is CASSLVTRRGLPREGEQYF.

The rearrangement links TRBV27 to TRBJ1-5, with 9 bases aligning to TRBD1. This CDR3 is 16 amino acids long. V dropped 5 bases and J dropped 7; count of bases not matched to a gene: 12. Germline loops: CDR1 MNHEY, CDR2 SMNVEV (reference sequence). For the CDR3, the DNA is TGTGCCAGCAGTCCCACCCCGGGACAGGGAGGACAGCCCCAGCATTTT. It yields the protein CASSPTPGQGGQPQHF.

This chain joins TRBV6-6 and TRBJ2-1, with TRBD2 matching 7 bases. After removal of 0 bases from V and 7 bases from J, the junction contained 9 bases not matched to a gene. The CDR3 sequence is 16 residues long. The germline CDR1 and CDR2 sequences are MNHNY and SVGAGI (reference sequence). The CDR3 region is CASSYSLAGAGNEQFF. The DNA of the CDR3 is TGTGCCAGCAGTTACTCGCTCGCGGGAGCTGGGAATGAGCAGTTCTTC.

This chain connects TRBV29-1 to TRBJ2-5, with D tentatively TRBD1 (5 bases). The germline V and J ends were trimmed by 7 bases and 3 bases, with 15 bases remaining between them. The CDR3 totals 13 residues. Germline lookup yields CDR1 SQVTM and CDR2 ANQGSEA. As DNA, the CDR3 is TGCAGCGGTAGGACACTCCTGGAAGAGACCCAGTACTTC. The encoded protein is CSGRTLLEETQYF.

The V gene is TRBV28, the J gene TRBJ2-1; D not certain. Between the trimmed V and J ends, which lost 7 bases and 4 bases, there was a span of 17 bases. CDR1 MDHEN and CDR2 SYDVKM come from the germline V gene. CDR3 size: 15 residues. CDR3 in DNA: TGTGCCAGCATTATCTTCGGTGTCGGGTACAATGAGCAGTTCTTC. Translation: CASIIFGVGYNEQFF.

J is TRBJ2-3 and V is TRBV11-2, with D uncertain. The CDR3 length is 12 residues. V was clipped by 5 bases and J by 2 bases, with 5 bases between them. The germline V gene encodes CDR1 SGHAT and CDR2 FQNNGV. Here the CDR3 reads CASSHHTDTQYF. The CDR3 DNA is TGTGCCAGCAGCCATCACACAGATACGCAGTATTTT.

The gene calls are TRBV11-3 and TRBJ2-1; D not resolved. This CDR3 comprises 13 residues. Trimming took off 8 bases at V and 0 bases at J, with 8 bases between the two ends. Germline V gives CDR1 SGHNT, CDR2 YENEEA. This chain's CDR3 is CASSTVSYNEQFF. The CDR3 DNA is TGTGCCAGCTCTACGGTCTCCTACAATGAGCAGTTCTTC.

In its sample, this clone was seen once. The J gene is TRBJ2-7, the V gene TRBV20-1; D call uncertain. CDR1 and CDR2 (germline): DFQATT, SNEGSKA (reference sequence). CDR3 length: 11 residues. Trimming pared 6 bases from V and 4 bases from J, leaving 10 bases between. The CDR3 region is CSAIVGYEQYF. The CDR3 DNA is TGCAGTGCCATCGTCGGGTACGAGCAGTACTTC.

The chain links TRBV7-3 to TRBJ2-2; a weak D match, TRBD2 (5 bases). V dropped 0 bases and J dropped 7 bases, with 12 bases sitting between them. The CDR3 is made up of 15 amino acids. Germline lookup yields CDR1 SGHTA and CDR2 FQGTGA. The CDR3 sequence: CASSLTGLAGGELFF. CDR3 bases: TGTGCCAGCAGCTTAACTGGGCTAGCCGGCGGGGAGCTGTTTTTT. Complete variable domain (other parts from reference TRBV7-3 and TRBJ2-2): GAGVSQTPSNKVTEKGKYVELRCDPISGHTALYWYRQSLGQGPEFLIYFQGTGAADDSGLPNDRFFAVRPEGSVSTLKIQRTERGDSAVYLCASSLTGLAGGELFFGEGSRLTVL.